This is a list of T cell receptor beta chains from one sample in a study of CD8 T cells in ankylosing spondylitis. TCRdb fed the 5' RACE reads into MiXCR, producing one record per CDR3 protein. The sample yields 150,000 to 200,000 distinct CDR3 sequences, over 10% seen once. The sequenced sample consisted of blood, either unsorted or a sorted T cell fraction (not recorded which). All receptors derive from a female donor with ankylosing spondylitis or in good health (not recorded which). The conserved cysteine and the conserved F or W are not part of the CDR3 here. A clone size is listed for some rows: how often the clone was seen (once, few, many), or a class if it is expanded.

clone size	V gene	J gene	CDR3 protein
many	TRBV7-2	TRBJ2-1	ASSLEGAGNGI
many	TRBV28	TRBJ1-1	ASSLPLSNTEAF
many	TRBV20-1	TRBJ2-3	SASNFYRDRNTDTQY
many	TRBV29-1	TRBJ2-3	SVEDRTDTQY
many	TRBV19	TRBJ2-2	ATTSGRNTGELF
many	TRBV12-3/TRBV12-4	TRBJ1-6	ASSLKGGGLNSPLH
many	TRBV6-2/TRBV6-3	TRBJ1-1	ASITPGFDPNTEAF
few	TRBV12-3/TRBV12-4	TRBJ2-3	ASSPRDGEDTQY
few	TRBV7-9	TRBJ1-5	ASSVDSFGSNQPQH
few	TRBV20-1	TRBJ2-1	SGQTGLSYNEQF
many	TRBV20-1	TRBJ1-2	SARRLDRDHGYT
NA	TRBV19	TRBJ1-4	ASSTGQGLTNEKLF
NA	TRBV5-1	TRBJ2-2	ASSAGVGVIAGELF
many	TRBV6-1	TRBJ2-7	ASSEGMPYEQY
NA	TRBV7-8	TRBJ2-5	ASSASRGGRAQY
NA	TRBV7-3	TRBJ2-1	ASSLTVTSEQF
many	TRBV5-1	TRBJ2-5	ASSLDRIQETQY
NA	TRBV20-1	TRBJ2-5	SAASTSGRGETQY
few	TRBV21-1	TRBJ1-5	ASSIDPGTEYQPQH
NA	TRBV7-9	TRBJ2-1	ASSLDGGSLNEQF
many	TRBV19	TRBJ1-1	ASSITTGNTEAF
many	TRBV5-1	TRBJ1-2	ASSLSGTGIFGYT
few	TRBV7-8	TRBJ2-7	ASSLGGGSGSYEQY
many	TRBV28	TRBJ2-6	ASSSRTAENVLT
many	TRBV12-3/TRBV12-4	TRBJ2-3	ASRLSEGTDTQY
NA	TRBV12-3/TRBV12-4	TRBJ1-6	ASSQGRENSPLH